These 10 T cell receptor beta chains originate from one sample sequenced in a study of cytomegalovirus exposure and HLA in healthy donors. With 60 Vbeta and 13 Jbeta primers, the PCR was carried out. Profiling relied on immunoSEQ multiplex PCR, and the TCRdb table lists in-frame clones only, not all of them. The sample lists some 120,000 clones, approximately 84% seen once, with about 0.25% in the top ten. The sample comprised PBMCs. These receptors originate from a man between 50 and 59 years old in good health and CMV-seronegative.

A word on this clone: One junction end does not reproduce the germline sequence, and a read error may be involved. The chain links TRBV5-4 to TRBJ1-5; D is perhaps TRBD1 (6 bases). Germline CDR1 SGHNT, CDR2 YYREEE (reference sequence). The CDR3 is 13 residues long. CDR3 amino acids: CASSLGGNQLQHF. The CDR3 nucleotides read TGTGCCAGCAGCCTTGGGGGCAATCAGCTCCAGCATTTT.

The chain links TRBV30 to TRBJ2-7; maybe TRBD2 (5 bases). CDR3 length equals 12 residues. The V gene's germline CDR1 is GTSNPN and CDR2 SVGIG (reference sequence). V lost 3 bases to trimming and J lost 3 bases, with 9 bases between them. In nucleotides, the CDR3 is TGTGCCTGGAGCTCCGGACTCTACGAGCAGTACTTC. It translates to CAWSSGLYEQYF.

The CDR3 here is CASRREPNSPLHF. The CDR3 nucleotides are TGTGCCAGCAGGAGAGAACCCAATTCACCCCTCCACTTT. The genes are TRBV28 and TRBJ1-6; the D is unclear. Trimming left V 6 bases short and J 7 bases short, with 10 bases between. This CDR3 comprises 13 residues. Per germline, CDR1 MDHEN and CDR2 SYDVKM.

The V and J genes are TRBV19 and TRBJ2-7; the D is unclear. CDR1 and CDR2 from the germline V gene are LNHDA and SQIVND (reference sequence). V lost 5 bases, J lost 0 bases, and 11 bases lay in between. This CDR3 contains 14 residues. CDR3 DNA: TGTGCCAGTAGTCCAGACATGAGCTCCTACGAGCAGTACTTC. It encodes CASSPDMSSYEQYF.

The chain combines TRBV9 with TRBJ1-1; D unresolved. CDR1 SGDLS and CDR2 YYNGEE come from the germline V gene. V was cut by 0 bases and J by 1 base, with 16 bases left in between. The length of the CDR3 is 17 residues. CDR3: CASSVAGKGDRNTEAFF. The CDR3 bases are TGTGCCAGCAGCGTAGCGGGAAAGGGCGACCGGAACACTGAAGCTTTCTTT. Supplemented by reference TRBV9 and TRBJ1-1, the full variable domain reads DSGVTQTPKHLITATGQRVTLRCSPRSGDLSVYWYQQSLDQGLQFLIQYYNGEERAKGNILERFSAQQFPDLHSELNLSSLELGDSALYFCASSVAGKGDRNTEAFFGQGTRLTVV.

V is TRBV27 and J is TRBJ2-7, with 10 positions matching TRBD2. The germline V gene encodes CDR1 MNHEY and CDR2 SMNVEV (reference sequence). CDR3 size: 15 residues. V was clipped by 8 bases and J by 2 bases; unmatched bases: 9. The CDR3: CASLRLAGGAYEQYF. The CDR3 DNA reads as TGTGCCAGCCTCAGACTAGCGGGTGGCGCCTACGAGCAGTACTTC.

The rearrangement links TRBV7-2 to TRBJ1-5; weak D call: TRBD1 (5 bases). The CDR3 contains 15 residues. Germline V CDR1 and CDR2: SGHTA, FQGNSA. V lost 1 base and J 3 bases, leaving 10 bases between the germline ends. CDR3 DNA: TGTGCCAGCAGCTTAGTGGCAGGGTCCAATCAGCCCCAGCATTTT. Protein: CASSLVAGSNQPQHF.

The V and J genes are TRBV27 and TRBJ2-6, with 7 bases identical to TRBD1. CDR3 length: 17 amino acids. Germline V gene data show CDR1 as MNHEY and CDR2 as SMNVEV (reference sequence). J gave up 0 bases and V 3 bases, and 5 bases lay outside the gene matches. The CDR3 DNA is TGTGCCAGCAGTTTTTTGGGACAGCCCTCTGGGGCCAACGTCCTGACTTTC. Protein product: CASSFLGQPSGANVLTF.

The chain links TRBV5-1 to TRBJ1-1; D uncertain. This CDR3 spans 14 amino acids. Germline lookup yields CDR1 SGHRS and CDR2 YFSETQ. V was trimmed by 2 bases and J by 3 bases, leaving 11 bases between them. The CDR3 DNA is TGCGCCAGCAGCTTACCCGTCGGGGACACTGAAGCTTTCTTT. Its translation: CASSLPVGDTEAFF.

This chain uses TRBV18 with TRBJ1-3, with TRBD1 as a possible D gene (5 bases). Between the trimmed V and J ends, which lost 3 bases and 4 bases, there was a span of 16 bases. This CDR3 is built from 16 residues. Germline CDR1 is KGHSH and CDR2 is LQKENI. CDR3 sequence reads: CASSPLTWSGGNTIYF. The CDR3 bases are TGTGCCAGCTCACCGCTGACTTGGTCAGGGGGAAACACCATATATTTT.